What follows is one TCR beta chain and its context. Under the authors' procedure: Estimates of nucleated cell counts were drawn from the amplification of reference gene primers. Generated by immunoSEQ multiplex PCR, the TCRdb table keeps only in-frame clones and is missing some. That table gives V, J and clone size, and the DNA gave D and trimming. The sample has 130,000 or so clones, roughly four fifths seen once; the top ten hold 12%. This record comes from a study of blood T cell repertoires in COVID-19. Whole-study context: Samples taken during acute and convalescent COVID-19 were collected in the United States, Italy and Spain. PBMCs, B-cell-depleted T cells, or T cells were the source of the cDNA or gDNA that made up the material.

Germline V gene lookup returns CDR1 WNHNN and CDR2 SYGVQD (reference sequence). CDR3 length: 14 amino acids. Trimming left V 4 bases short and J 7 bases short, with 14 bases between. The specimen sequenced was peripheral blood. The receptor's source is a human donor in a cohort sampled during active COVID-19. The rearrangement uses TRBV10-1 and TRBJ2-4; a weak D match, TRBD2 (6 bases). In nucleotides, the CDR3 is TGCGCCAGCAGTGCCTCCGGAGGGGCCAACATTCAGTACTTC. This translates into CASSASGGANIQYF.